This TCR beta chain was sequenced for a study of T-cell memory formation after mild COVID-19. In regard to this clonotype: Its target is unknown.

TCRdb re-derived calls from the 5' RACE reads in MiXCR, one entry per CDR3 protein. This sample has 98,000 or so distinct CDR3 sequences, with roughly a sixth found just once. The CDR3 runs to 13 residues. The germline V gene encodes CDR1 SQVTM and CDR2 ANQGSEA. The V gene lost 3 bases and the J gene lost 5 bases, with 13 bases spanning the gap. Study-wide findings and caveats: SARS-CoV-2 specificity of second-wave clones peaking day 37 was unconfirmed.

This chain links TRBV29-1 with TRBJ2-5; D remains unclear. The clonotype comes from a man in his late teens or twenties who had mild COVID-19 (a few samples of this study predate the infection). Cell type and time point are not known. The sequencing sample was made of PBMCs or a T cell subset sorted from them (not recorded which). The CDR3 reads CSVERSIGETQYF. CDR3 bases: TGCAGCGTTGAGAGGTCAATCGGCGAGACCCAGTACTTC.